The clone carrying this TCR beta chain was seen just once. This entry is derived from a study of shared clonotypes between healthy human individuals. Germline V lookup: CDR1 SGHRS, CDR2 YFSETQ. This CDR3 is built from 14 residues. Trimming took 2 bases from V and 4 from J, leaving 11 bases between them. The repertoire was sequenced with immunoSEQ multiplex PCR; TCRdb's copy has only in-frame clones and lacks some. Among 2.3 million or so clones listed, approximately 93% were seen once. This chain joins TRBV5-1 and TRBJ2-3; no clear D. This TCR derives from a man aged 18 to 29 in good health. Some clones in this sample may be carry-over from other donors' samples. Sample: naive CD4+ T cells from PBMCs. Indicated subset: CD45RA+ positively selected. Here the CDR3 DNA reads TGCGCCAGCAGCTTCCGGACCGCACCAGATACGCAGTATTTT. Amino acids: CASSFRTAPDTQYF.